These T cell receptor beta chains were read from a single sample in a study of T cell changes during pregnancy in multiple sclerosis. Method: immunoSEQ multiplex PCR; TCRdb's copy keeps in-frame clones and lacks some. Here the sample spans 55,000 to 80,000 clones, approximately 93% being singletons. The sequences come from CD8+ T cells from peripheral blood mononuclear cells, collected in the second trimester of pregnancy. The receptor source for this set is a female donor with multiple sclerosis, enrolled in a pregnancy study. The CDR3 runs from the conserved cysteine through the conserved F or W. D genes are given only for firm matches. Not every row has a clone size; where given, it reads once, few, many or a size class.

v_call,d_call,j_call,clone_size,cdr3_aa,cdr3_nt
TRBV19,TRBD2,TRBJ2-1,.,CASSIPTGLAGYNEQFF,TGTGCCAGTAGTATTCCGACCGGACTAGCGGGTTACAATGAGCAGTTCTTC
TRBV19,TRBD2,TRBJ2-5,.,CASSSRTSGETQYF,TGTGCCAGTAGTAGCAGGACTAGCGGGGAGACCCAGTACTTC
TRBV9,TRBD1,TRBJ2-3,.,CASSVSGTVTDTQYF,TGTGCCAGCAGCGTATCCGGGACAGTCACAGATACGCAGTATTTT
TRBV28,TRBD1,TRBJ2-3,.,CASSLRQGSGDTQYF,TGTGCCAGCAGTTTAAGACAGGGATCTGGAGATACGCAGTATTTT
TRBV6-5,.,TRBJ1-1,.,CASGGWGTEAFF,TGTGCCAGCGGGGGGTGGGGGACTGAAGCTTTCTTT
TRBV6-1,TRBD2,TRBJ2-7,.,CASSELWTSGERIVVGEQYF,TGTGCCAGCAGTGAACTATGGACTAGCGGGGAACGGATCGTCGTAGGAGAGCAGTACTTC
TRBV28,.,TRBJ2-1,.,CASSMTHEQFF,TGTGCCAGCAGCATGACTCATGAGCAGTTCTTC
TRBV4-1,.,TRBJ2-7,.,CASSQQRVSSEQYF,TGCGCCAGCAGCCAACAGCGGGTCAGCTCCGAGCAGTACTTC
TRBV5-1,.,TRBJ2-1,.,CASSSAGPRYNEQFF,TGCGCCAGCAGCTCAGCGGGCCCTCGATACAATGAGCAGTTCTTC
TRBV13,TRBD2,TRBJ2-7,.,CASSLGLADYEQYF,TGTGCCAGCAGCTTGGGCCTAGCGGACTACGAGCAGTACTTC
TRBV6-5,.,TRBJ2-7,.,CASGWTGRVNEQYF,TGTGCCAGCGGTTGGACAGGGAGGGTCAACGAGCAGTACTTC
TRBV27,TRBD1,TRBJ2-2,.,CASRWTGGSGELFF,TGTGCCAGCAGGTGGACAGGGGGGTCCGGGGAGCTGTTTTTT
TRBV19,.,TRBJ2-1,.,CASSRGASSYNEQFF,TGTGCCAGTAGTCGCGGGGCCTCCTCCTACAATGAGCAGTTCTTC
TRBV9,TRBD1,TRBJ1-2,.,CASSARGQDNALYGYTF,TGTGCCAGCAGCGCACGCGGACAGGACAATGCGCTCTATGGCTACACCTTC
TRBV27,.,TRBJ1-1,.,CASGEVSTEAFF,TGTGCCTCGGGTGAGGTGAGCACTGAAGCTTTCTTT
TRBV11-2,.,TRBJ2-7,once,CASSLVRAHYEQYF,TGTGCCAGCAGCTTAGTGCGGGCCCACTACGAGCAGTACTTC
TRBV7-9,.,TRBJ2-7,.,CASSHEGWGDFYEQYF,TGTGCCAGCAGCCACGAAGGTTGGGGGGACTTTTACGAGCAGTACTTC
TRBV27,.,TRBJ2-7,.,CASSLSVGYEQYF,TGTGCCAGCAGTTTATCGGTCGGGTACGAGCAGTACTTC
TRBV27,.,TRBJ2-7,.,CASALRGGEQYF,TGTGCCAGCGCCTTGCGGGGTGGCGAGCAGTACTTC
TRBV19,TRBD1,TRBJ1-2,.,CASSIDPAGGSYGYTF,TGTGCCAGTAGTATAGATCCGGCAGGGGGATCATATGGCTACACCTTC
TRBV6-4,TRBD2,TRBJ2-3,.,CASSEGLAGGPDTQYF,TGTGCCAGCAGTGAGGGACTAGCGGGAGGGCCAGATACGCAGTATTTT
TRBV29-1,.,TRBJ2-2,few,CSVTGDTGELFF,TGCAGCGTCACCGGGGACACCGGGGAGCTGTTTTTT
TRBV7-3,TRBD2,TRBJ2-1,.,CASSHSGTYNEQFF,TGTGCCAGCAGCCACAGCGGGACCTACAATGAGCAGTTCTTC
TRBV20-1,.,TRBJ2-4,.,CRGDDINIQYF,TGCAGGGGAGACGATATAAACATTCAGTACTTC
TRBV10-3,.,TRBJ2-2,.,CAISELGRTNTGELFF,TGTGCCATCAGTGAACTAGGACGAACGAACACCGGGGAGCTGTTTTTT
TRBV27,.,TRBJ2-5,once,CASKGAGGYETQYF,TGTGCCAGCAAGGGTGCAGGGGGGTATGAGACCCAGTACTTC
TRBV13,TRBD1,TRBJ1-2,.,CASSLARQGRSTPYTF,TGTGCCAGCAGCTTAGCCCGACAGGGCCGTTCAACACCCTACACCTTC
TRBV20-1,TRBD2,TRBJ2-3,.,CSAKRGGAQYF,TGCAGTGCCAAGAGGGGAGGGGCGCAGTATTTT
TRBV7-6,.,TRBJ1-3,.,CASSLKRSHVFSGNTIYF,TGTGCCAGCAGCCTGAAACGGTCCCACGTTTTCTCTGGAAACACCATATATTTT
TRBV19,TRBD1,TRBJ1-5,.,CASSIGDRGRQPQHF,TGTGCCAGTAGTATAGGAGACAGGGGAAGGCAGCCCCAGCATTTT
TRBV5-1,.,TRBJ2-2,.,CAKVRGGAGELFF,TGCGCCAAGGTTCGAGGGGGGGCCGGGGAGCTGTTTTTT
TRBV4-1,.,TRBJ2-5,.,CASSQGQNPETQYF,TGCGCCAGCAGCCAAGGGCAGAACCCAGAGACCCAGTACTTC
TRBV28,.,TRBJ1-1,.,CASSWAGNTEAFF,TGTGCCAGCAGTTGGGCAGGCAACACTGAAGCTTTCTTT
TRBV28,.,TRBJ2-7,.,CASSSIPRETYEQYF,TGTGCCAGCAGTTCCATTCCGCGGGAAACCTACGAGCAGTACTTC
TRBV2,.,TRBJ1-1,once,CASSYGDGTEAFF,TGTGCCAGCAGTTACGGGGATGGCACTGAAGCTTTCTTT
TRBV2,.,TRBJ2-7,.,CASREGQRYEQYF,TGTGCCAGCAGGGAAGGACAGCGCTACGAGCAGTACTTC
TRBV6-6,.,TRBJ2-3,once,CASSYADSSDTQYF,TGTGCCAGCAGTTACGCTGACAGCTCAGATACGCAGTATTTT
TRBV5-4,TRBD1,TRBJ1-2,.,CASSLAPGQGADYGYTF,TGTGCCAGCAGCTTGGCGCCGGGACAGGGGGCAGACTATGGCTACACCTTC
TRBV28,.,TRBJ2-7,.,CASSSRQTPLSYEQYF,TGTGCCAGCAGTTCCCGACAGACCCCGCTCTCCTACGAGCAGTACTTC
TRBV5-1,TRBD1,TRBJ1-1,.,CASSVDRGLANTEAFF,TGCGCCAGCAGCGTCGACAGGGGTTTAGCGAACACTGAAGCTTTCTTT
TRBV4-2,.,TRBJ2-7,.,CASSQVVAYEQYF,TGTGCCAGCAGCCAGGTAGTTGCCTACGAGCAGTACTTC
TRBV5-1,TRBD1,TRBJ2-1,.,CASRPRDSTYNEQFF,TGCGCCAGCAGGCCCCGGGACAGCACCTACAATGAGCAGTTCTTC
TRBV7-9,TRBD1,TRBJ2-2,.,CASSHRGVRELFF,TGTGCCAGCAGCCACAGGGGAGTAAGGGAGCTGTTTTTT
TRBV10-2,.,TRBJ2-7,.,CASSEGASYEQYF,TGCGCCAGCAGTGAAGGAGCCAGCTACGAGCAGTACTTC
TRBV29-1,TRBD1,TRBJ1-2,.,CSVDQGAGYTF,TGCAGCGTTGATCAGGGGGCTGGCTACACCTTC
TRBV4-1,.,TRBJ1-5,.,CASSQERDSNQPQHF,TGCGCCAGCAGCCAAGAGAGGGATAGCAATCAGCCCCAGCATTTT
TRBV9,TRBD1,TRBJ1-1,once,CASSVGGQGEAFF,TGTGCCAGCAGCGTAGGGGGACAGGGTGAAGCTTTCTTT
TRBV11-3,.,TRBJ2-2,.,CASSFSANTGELFF,TGTGCCAGCAGCTTCTCGGCGAACACCGGGGAGCTGTTTTTT
TRBV27,TRBD1,TRBJ1-2,.,CASSPGQTYARNYGYTF,TGTGCCAGCAGTCCGGGACAGACATATGCAAGGAACTATGGCTACACCTTC
TRBV27,.,TRBJ2-1,.,CASSHLGTYYNEQFF,TGTGCCAGCAGCCATTTGGGGACATACTACAATGAGCAGTTCTTC
TRBV25-1,.,TRBJ2-2,.,CASSSFGTTNTGELFF,TGTGCCAGCAGTTCCTTCGGGACAACGAACACCGGGGAGCTGTTTTTT
TRBV30,.,TRBJ1-3,.,CAWSVAGSGNTIYF,TGTGCCTGGAGTGTTGCGGGATCCGGAAACACCATATATTTT
TRBV2,.,TRBJ1-1,many,CASRGGASLEAFF,TGTGCCAGCCGGGGTGGAGCGAGCCTTGAAGCTTTCTTT
TRBV2,.,TRBJ2-3,once,CASSDSWGNTDTQYF,TGTGCCAGCAGTGATAGTTGGGGCAACACAGATACGCAGTATTTT
TRBV4-3,.,TRBJ2-3,.,CASSPTSGPSTDTQYF,TGCGCCAGCAGCCCCACCAGCGGACCTAGCACAGATACGCAGTATTTT
TRBV11-2,.,TRBJ2-7,.,CASSHSTGSHEQYF,TGTGCCAGCAGCCATTCCACGGGTAGTCACGAGCAGTACTTC
TRBV28,TRBD1,TRBJ2-7,.,CASSLTTGRYEQYF,TGTGCCAGCAGTTTAACGACAGGGCGCTACGAGCAGTACTTC